This T cell receptor beta chain was profiled in a study of blood T cell repertoires in COVID-19. TCRdb's table, derived via immunoSEQ multiplex PCR, lists solely in-frame clones and lacks some. The repertoire holds roughly 300,000 clones, with about 90% as singletons. Germline lookup yields CDR1 MNHEY and CDR2 SVGAGI. The V gene end was trimmed by 5 bases and the J gene end by 4 bases; junction bases not matched to a gene: 10. This CDR3 has 15 residues. The specimen was PBMCs or T cells enriched from blood (not recorded which). The TCR comes from a woman aged 25 to 39 who had recovered from COVID-19. The gene calls are TRBV6-5 and TRBJ1-2, with 7 nucleotides matching TRBD1. The CDR3: CASSPERQGGYGYTF. The CDR3 DNA reads as TGTGCCAGCAGTCCGGAGAGACAGGGAGGCTATGGCTACACCTTC.